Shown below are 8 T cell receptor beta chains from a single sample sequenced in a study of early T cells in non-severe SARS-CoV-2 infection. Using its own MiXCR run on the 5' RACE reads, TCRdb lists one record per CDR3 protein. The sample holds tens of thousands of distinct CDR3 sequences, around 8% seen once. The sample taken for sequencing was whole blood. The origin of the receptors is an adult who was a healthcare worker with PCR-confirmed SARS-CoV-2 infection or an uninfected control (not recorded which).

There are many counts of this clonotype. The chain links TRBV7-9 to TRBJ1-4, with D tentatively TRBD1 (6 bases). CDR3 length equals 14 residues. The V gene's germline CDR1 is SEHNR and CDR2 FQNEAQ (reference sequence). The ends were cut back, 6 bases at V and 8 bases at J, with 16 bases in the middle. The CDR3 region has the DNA TGTGCCAGCAGTATACAGGGAGGCGGCGAAAAACTGTTTTTT. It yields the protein CASSIQGGGEKLFF.

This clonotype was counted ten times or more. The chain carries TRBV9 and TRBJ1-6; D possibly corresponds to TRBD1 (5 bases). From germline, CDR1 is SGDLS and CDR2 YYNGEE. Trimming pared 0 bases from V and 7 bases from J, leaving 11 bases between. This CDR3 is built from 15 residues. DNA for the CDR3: TGTGCCAGCAGCGTAGAGAAGGGGCGGAATTCACCCCTCCACTTT. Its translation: CASSVEKGRNSPLHF.

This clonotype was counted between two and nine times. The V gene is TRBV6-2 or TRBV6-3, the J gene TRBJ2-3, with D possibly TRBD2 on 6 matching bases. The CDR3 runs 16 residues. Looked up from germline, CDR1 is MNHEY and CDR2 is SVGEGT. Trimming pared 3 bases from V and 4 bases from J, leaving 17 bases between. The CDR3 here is CASSYSLAGLADTQYF. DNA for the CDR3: TGTGCCAGCAGTTATAGTTTGGCGGGATTGGCAGATACGCAGTATTTT.

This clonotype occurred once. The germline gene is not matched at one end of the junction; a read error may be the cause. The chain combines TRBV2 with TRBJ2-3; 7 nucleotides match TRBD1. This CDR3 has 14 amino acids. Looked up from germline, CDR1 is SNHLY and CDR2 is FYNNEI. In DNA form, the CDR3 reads TGTGCCAGCAGTGGCCGGACAGGACGGGATACGCAATATTTT. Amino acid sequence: CASSGRTGRDTQYF.

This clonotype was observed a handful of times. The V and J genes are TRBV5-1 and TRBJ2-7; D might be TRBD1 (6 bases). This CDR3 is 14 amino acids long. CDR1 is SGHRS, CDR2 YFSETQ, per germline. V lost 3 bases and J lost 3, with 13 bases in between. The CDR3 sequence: CASSSATGGYEQYF. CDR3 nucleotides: TGCGCCAGCAGCTCCGCGACAGGAGGCTACGAGCAGTACTTC. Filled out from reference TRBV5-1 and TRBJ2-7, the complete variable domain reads KAGVTQTPRYLIKTRGQQVTLSCSPISGHRSVSWYQQTPGQGLQFLFEYFSETQRNKGNFPGRFSGRQFSNSRSEMNVSTLELGDSALYLCASSSATGGYEQYFGPGTRLTVT.

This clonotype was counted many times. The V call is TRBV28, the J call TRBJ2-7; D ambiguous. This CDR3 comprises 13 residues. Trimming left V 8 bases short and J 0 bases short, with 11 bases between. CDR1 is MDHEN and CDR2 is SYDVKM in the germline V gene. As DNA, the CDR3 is TGTGCCAGCTCCACCCCAGGCTCCTACGAGCAGTACTTC. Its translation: CASSTPGSYEQYF.

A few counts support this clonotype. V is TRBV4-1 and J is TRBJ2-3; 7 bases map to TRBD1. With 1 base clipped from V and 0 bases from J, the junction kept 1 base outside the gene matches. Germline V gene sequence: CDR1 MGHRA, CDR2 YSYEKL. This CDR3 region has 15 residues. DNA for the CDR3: TGCGCCAGCAGCCAAGGGACAGGAAGCACAGATACGCAGTATTTT. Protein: CASSQGTGSTDTQYF.

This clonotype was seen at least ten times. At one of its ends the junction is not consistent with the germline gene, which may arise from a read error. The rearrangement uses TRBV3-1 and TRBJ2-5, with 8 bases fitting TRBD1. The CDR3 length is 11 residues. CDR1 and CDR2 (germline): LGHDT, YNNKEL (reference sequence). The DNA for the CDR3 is TGTGCCAGCAGCTTTCCAGGGGGCTTGAACTTC. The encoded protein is CASSFPGGLNF.